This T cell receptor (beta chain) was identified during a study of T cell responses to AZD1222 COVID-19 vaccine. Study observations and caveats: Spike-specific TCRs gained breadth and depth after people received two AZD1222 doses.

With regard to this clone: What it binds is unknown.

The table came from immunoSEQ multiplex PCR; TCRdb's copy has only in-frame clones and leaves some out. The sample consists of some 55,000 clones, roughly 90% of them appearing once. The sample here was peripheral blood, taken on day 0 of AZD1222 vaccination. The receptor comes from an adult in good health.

CDR3 region: CAWSVGAYTNQPQHF. As DNA, the CDR3 is TGTGCCTGGAGTGTGGGCGCGTATACTAATCAGCCCCAGCATTTT. The chain employs TRBV30 and TRBJ1-5; no clear D gene. CDR3 size: 15 residues. CDR1 is GTSNPN and CDR2 is SVGIG in the germline V gene (reference sequence). V was pared by 0 bases and J by 4 bases, with 13 bases between.